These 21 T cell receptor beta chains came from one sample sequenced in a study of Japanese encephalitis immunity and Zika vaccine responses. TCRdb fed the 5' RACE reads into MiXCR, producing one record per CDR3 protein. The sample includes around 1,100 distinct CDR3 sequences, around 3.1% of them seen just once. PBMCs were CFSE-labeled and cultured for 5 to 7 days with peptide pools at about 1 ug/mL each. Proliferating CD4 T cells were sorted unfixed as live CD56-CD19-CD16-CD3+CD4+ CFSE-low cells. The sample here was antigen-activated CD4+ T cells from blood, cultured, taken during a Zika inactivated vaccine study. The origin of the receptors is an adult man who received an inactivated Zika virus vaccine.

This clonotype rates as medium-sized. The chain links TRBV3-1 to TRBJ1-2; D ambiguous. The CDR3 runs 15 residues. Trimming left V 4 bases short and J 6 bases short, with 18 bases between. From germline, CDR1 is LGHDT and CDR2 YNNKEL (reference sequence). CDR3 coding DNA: TGTGCCAGCAGCCGATTGAGTGGCCCGGGTCATGGCTACACCTTC. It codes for CASSRLSGPGHGYTF.

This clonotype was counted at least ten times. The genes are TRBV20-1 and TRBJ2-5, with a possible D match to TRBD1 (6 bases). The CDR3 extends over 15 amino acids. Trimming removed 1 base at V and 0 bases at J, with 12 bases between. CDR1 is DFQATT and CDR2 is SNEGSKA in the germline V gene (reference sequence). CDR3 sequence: CSARGGQGYQETQYF. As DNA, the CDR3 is TGCAGTGCTAGAGGGGGGCAGGGGTACCAAGAGACCCAGTACTTC.

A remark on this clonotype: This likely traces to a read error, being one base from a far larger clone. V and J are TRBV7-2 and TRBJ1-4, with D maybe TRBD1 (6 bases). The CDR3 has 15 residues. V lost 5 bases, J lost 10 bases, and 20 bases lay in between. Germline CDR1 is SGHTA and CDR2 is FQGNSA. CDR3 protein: CASSSVRGTGVKLFF. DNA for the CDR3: TGTGCCAGCAGCAGCGTCAGGGGAACGGGGGTAAAACTGTTTTTT.

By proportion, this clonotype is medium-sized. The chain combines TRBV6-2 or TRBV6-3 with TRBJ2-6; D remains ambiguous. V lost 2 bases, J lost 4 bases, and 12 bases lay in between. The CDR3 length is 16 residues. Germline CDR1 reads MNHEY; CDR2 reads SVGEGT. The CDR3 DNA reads TGTGCCAGCAGTTACGAGACGCCGGCAGGGGCCAACGTCCTGACTTTC. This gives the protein CASSYETPAGANVLTF.

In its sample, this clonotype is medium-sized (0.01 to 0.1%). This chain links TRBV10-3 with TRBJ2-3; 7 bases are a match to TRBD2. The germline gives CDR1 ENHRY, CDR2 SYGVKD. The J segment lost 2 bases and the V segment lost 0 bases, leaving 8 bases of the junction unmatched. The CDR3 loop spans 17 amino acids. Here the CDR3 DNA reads TGTGCCATCAGTGAGTCGGGTCTAGCGGAATTCACAGATACGCAGTATTTT. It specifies CAISESGLAEFTDTQYF.

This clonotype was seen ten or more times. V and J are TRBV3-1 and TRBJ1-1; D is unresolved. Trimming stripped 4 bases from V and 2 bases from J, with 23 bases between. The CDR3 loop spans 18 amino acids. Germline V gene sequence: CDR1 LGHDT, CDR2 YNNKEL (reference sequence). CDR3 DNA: TGTGCCAGCAGCCTTTCTGTGCCCGGGCTGGTATTTAACACTGAAGCTTTCTTT. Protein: CASSLSVPGLVFNTEAFF.

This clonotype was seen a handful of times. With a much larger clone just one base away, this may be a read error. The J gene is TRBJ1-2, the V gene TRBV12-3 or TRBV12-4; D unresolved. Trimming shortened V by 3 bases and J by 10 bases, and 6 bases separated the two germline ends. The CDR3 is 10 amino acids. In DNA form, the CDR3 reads TGTGCCAGCAGTTTTTCTGACTACACCTTC. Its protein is CASSFSDYTF.

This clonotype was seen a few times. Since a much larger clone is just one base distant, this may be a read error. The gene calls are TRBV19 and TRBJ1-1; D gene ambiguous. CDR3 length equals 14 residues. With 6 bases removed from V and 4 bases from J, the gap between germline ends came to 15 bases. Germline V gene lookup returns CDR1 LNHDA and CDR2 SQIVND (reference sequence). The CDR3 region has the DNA TGTGCCAGTAGGATCATGGGATTTAGCACTGAAGCTTTCTTT. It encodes CASRIMGFSTEAFF. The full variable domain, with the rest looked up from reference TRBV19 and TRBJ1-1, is DGGITQSPKYLFRKEGQNVTLSCEQNLNHDAMYWYRQDPGQGLRLIYYSQIVNDFQKGDIAEGYSVSREKKESFPLTVTSAQKNPTAFYLCASRIMGFSTEAFFGQGTRLTVV.

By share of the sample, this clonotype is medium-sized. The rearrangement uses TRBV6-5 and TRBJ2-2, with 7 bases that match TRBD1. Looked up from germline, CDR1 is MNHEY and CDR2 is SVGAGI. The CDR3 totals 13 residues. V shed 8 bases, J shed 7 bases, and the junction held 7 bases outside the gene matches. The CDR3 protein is CASAAGGIGELFF. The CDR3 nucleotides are TGTGCCAGCGCCGCAGGGGGAATCGGGGAGCTGTTTTTT.

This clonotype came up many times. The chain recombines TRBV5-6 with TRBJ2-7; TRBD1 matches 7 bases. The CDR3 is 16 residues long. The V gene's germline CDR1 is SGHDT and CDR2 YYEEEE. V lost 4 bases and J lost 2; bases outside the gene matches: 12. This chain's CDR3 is CASSGYRDSLAYEQYF. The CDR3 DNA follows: TGTGCCAGCAGCGGATACCGGGACAGCCTAGCCTACGAGCAGTACTTC.

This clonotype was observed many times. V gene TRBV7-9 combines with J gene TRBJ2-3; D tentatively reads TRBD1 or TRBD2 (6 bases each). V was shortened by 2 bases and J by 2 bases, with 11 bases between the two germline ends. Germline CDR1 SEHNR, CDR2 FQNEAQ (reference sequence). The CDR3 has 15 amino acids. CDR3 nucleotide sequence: TGTGCCAGCAGCTTAACCGGGGGCCACACAGATACGCAGTATTTT. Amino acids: CASSLTGGHTDTQYF. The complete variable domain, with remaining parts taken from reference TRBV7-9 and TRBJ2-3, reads DTGVSQNPRHKITKRGQNVTFRCDPISEHNRLYWYRQTLGQGPEFLTYFQNEAQLEKSRLLSDRFSAERPKGSFSTLEIQRTEQGDSAMYLCASSLTGGHTDTQYFGPGTRLTVL.

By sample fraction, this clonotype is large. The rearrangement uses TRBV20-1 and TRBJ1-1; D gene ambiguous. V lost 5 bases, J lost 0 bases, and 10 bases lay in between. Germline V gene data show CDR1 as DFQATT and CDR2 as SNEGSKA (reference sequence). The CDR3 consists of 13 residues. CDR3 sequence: CSAAGTLNTEAFF. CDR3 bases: TGCAGTGCTGCCGGCACTCTGAACACTGAAGCTTTCTTT.

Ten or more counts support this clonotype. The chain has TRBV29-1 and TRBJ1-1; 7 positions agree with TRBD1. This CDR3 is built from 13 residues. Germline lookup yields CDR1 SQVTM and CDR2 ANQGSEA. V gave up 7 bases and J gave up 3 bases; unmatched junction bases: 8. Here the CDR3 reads CSARTGVDTEAFF. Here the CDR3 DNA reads TGCAGCGCAAGAACAGGGGTCGACACTGAAGCTTTCTTT.

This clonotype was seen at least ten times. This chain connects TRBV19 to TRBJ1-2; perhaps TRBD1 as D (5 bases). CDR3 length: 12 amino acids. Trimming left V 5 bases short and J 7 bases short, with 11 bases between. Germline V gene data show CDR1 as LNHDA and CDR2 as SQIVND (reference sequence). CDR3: CASSWGLFGYTF. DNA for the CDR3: TGTGCCAGTAGTTGGGGGTTGTTTGGCTACACCTTC.

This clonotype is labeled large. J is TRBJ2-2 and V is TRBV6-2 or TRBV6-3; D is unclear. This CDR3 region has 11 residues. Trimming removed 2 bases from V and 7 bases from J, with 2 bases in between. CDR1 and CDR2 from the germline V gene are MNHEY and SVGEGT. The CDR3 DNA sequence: TGTGCCAGCAGTTACGTCGGGGAGCTGTTTTTT. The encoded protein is CASSYVGELFF.

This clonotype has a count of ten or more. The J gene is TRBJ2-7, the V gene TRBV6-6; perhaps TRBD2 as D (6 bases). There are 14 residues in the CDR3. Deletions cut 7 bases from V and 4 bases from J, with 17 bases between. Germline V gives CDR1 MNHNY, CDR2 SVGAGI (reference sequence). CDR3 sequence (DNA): TGTGCCAGCAATCCGTTGGGACTCCCTTACGAGCAGTACTTC. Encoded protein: CASNPLGLPYEQYF.

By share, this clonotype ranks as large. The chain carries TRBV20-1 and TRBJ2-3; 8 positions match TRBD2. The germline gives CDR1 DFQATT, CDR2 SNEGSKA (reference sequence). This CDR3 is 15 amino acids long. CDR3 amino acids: CRPREGGPGTDTQYF. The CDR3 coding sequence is TGCAGACCCCGGGAGGGGGGGCCCGGCACAGATACGCAGTATTTT.

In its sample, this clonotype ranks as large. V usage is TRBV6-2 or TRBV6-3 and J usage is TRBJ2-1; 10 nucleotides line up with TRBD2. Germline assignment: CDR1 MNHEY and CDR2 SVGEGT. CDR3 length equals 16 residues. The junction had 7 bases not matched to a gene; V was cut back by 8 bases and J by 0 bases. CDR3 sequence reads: CASASKRGGSYNEQFF. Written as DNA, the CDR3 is TGTGCCAGCGCCAGTAAGCGGGGGGGCTCCTACAATGAGCAGTTCTTC.

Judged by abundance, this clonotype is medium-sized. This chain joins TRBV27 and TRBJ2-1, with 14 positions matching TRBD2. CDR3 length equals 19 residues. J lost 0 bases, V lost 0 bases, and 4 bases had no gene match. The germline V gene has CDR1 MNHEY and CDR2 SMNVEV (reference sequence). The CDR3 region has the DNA TGTGCCAGCAGTTTATCGGGACTAGCGGGGGATAGCTCCTACAATGAGCAGTTCTTC. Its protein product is CASSLSGLAGDSSYNEQFF.

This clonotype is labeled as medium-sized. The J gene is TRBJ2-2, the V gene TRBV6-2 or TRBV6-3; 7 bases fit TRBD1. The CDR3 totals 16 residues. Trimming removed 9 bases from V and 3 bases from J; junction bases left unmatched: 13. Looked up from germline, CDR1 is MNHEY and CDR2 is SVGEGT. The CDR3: CASYRDRGSYTGELFF. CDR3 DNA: TGTGCCAGTTACCGGGACAGAGGGTCTTACACCGGGGAGCTGTTTTTT.

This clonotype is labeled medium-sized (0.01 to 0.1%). CDR3 sequence reads: CASSRKPDGLTIRYTF. In nucleotides, the CDR3 is TGTGCCAGCAGCCGAAAGCCGGACGGGCTAACTATTCGCTACACCTTC. The chain recombines TRBV5-6 with TRBJ1-2; D unclear. The CDR3 consists of 16 residues. The ends were cut back, 4 bases at V and 9 bases at J, with 25 bases in the middle. Germline lookup yields CDR1 SGHDT and CDR2 YYEEEE. Complete variable domain (other parts from reference TRBV5-6 and TRBJ1-2): DAGVTQSPTHLIKTRGQQVTLRCSPKSGHDTVSWYQQALGQGPQFIFQYYEEEERQRGNFPDRFSGHQFPNYSSELNVNALLLGDSALYLCASSRKPDGLTIRYTFGSGTRLTVV.